One and the same sample provided the 7 T cell receptor beta chains below, sequenced in a study of shared clonotypes between healthy human individuals. The table came from immunoSEQ multiplex PCR; TCRdb's copy has only in-frame clones and leaves some out. There are some 2.1 million clones in the sample; roughly 95% occur only once, and 1.5% to 2% lies in the top ten. CD45RO-negative CD8 cells positively selected for CCR7 made up the naive population, which excluded terminally differentiated effector memory CD45RA+ cells. Sequenced: naive CD8+ T cells from PBMCs. These receptors were taken from a man between 18 and 29 years old in good health. Some clones in this sample may be carry-over from other donors' samples.

On this clone itself: In the same sample, other DNA sequences code for this CDR3. CDR3 region: CASSQGASYEQYF. CDR3 nucleotides: TGTGCCAGCAGCCAGGGGGCAAGTTACGAGCAGTACTTC. The chain is built from TRBV27 and TRBJ2-7, with 8 bases lining up with TRBD1. The V segment lost 6 bases and the J segment 4 bases; nucleotides outside the gene matches: 5. The CDR3 is 13 residues long. Germline loops: CDR1 MNHEY, CDR2 SMNVEV (reference sequence).

As concerns this clone: The sample holds other DNA sequences that translate to the same CDR3. Here the CDR3 DNA reads TGTGCCAGCAGTTTTTACCCGGGGTACGAGCAGTACTTC. It specifies CASSFYPGYEQYF. The genes are TRBV27 and TRBJ2-7, with D possibly matching TRBD2 (5 bases). Trimming removed 3 bases at V and 4 bases at J, with 10 bases between. CDR3 length: 13 amino acids. Germline V CDR1 and CDR2: MNHEY, SMNVEV (reference sequence).

The genes are TRBV7-8 and TRBJ1-2; D is possibly TRBD1 (5 bases). Trimming left V 5 bases short and J 6 bases short, with 19 bases between. Germline values: CDR1 SGHVS, CDR2 FQNEAQ. There are 15 residues in the CDR3. DNA of the CDR3: TGTGCCAGCAGCCCTCCGGGACCAAGAGGCGATGGCTACACCTTC. Its translation: CASSPPGPRGDGYTF.

The chain couples TRBV5-1 to TRBJ2-3, with TRBD1 matching over 7 bases. With V trimmed by 0 bases and J by 0 bases, 4 bases remained unmatched. CDR3 size: 16 residues. In germline, CDR1 is SGHRS, CDR2 YFSETQ. The CDR3 DNA reads TGCGCCAGCAGCTTGGTAGGGACAGATAGCACAGATACGCAGTATTTT. Translation: CASSLVGTDSTDTQYF.

This clone was picked up a small number of times. The chain is built from TRBV25-1 and TRBJ1-1, with 9 bases identical to TRBD1. The germline CDR1 and CDR2 sequences are MGHDK and SYGVNS. Trimming cost V 6 bases and J 5 bases; bases outside gene matches: 7. The CDR3 spans 14 residues. The DNA for the CDR3 is TGTGCCAGCAGCTGGACAGGGGAAAGTACTGAAGCTTTCTTT. Translation gives CASSWTGESTEAFF.

This clone was detected once. The chain employs TRBV5-6 and TRBJ2-7; D is unclear. CDR3 length: 12 residues. Germline loops: CDR1 SGHDT, CDR2 YYEEEE. V gave up 3 bases and J gave up 6 bases, with 10 bases separating them. This chain's CDR3 is CASSSGWGEQYF. The CDR3 region has the DNA TGTGCCAGCAGCTCCGGCTGGGGCGAGCAGTACTTC. Drawing the rest from reference TRBV5-6 and TRBJ2-7, the complete variable domain is DAGVTQSPTHLIKTRGQQVTLRCSPKSGHDTVSWYQQALGQGPQFIFQYYEEEERQRGNFPDRFSGHQFPNYSSELNVNALLLGDSALYLCASSSGWGEQYFGPGTRLTVT.

This chain connects TRBV7-8 to TRBJ2-3; no reliable D call. V shed 3 bases and J shed 2 bases, with 6 bases lying between them. Germline CDR1 SGHVS, CDR2 FQNEAQ. CDR3 length: 13 amino acids. DNA for the CDR3: TGTGCCAGCAGCTTCTCGGACACAGATACGCAGTATTTT. Its protein is CASSFSDTDTQYF.